This T cell receptor (beta chain) stems from a study of response to subunit inactivated influenza vaccine. Points from the study as a whole: Few additional T cells are recruited per seasonal influenza vaccination, authors suggested.

The length of the CDR3 is 13 residues. Germline values: CDR1 MNHNY, CDR2 SVGAGI (reference sequence). Trimming cost V 7 bases and J 7 bases; bases outside gene matches: 9. Each CDR3 protein is one row after TCRdb ran MiXCR on the RT-PCR reads. The data hold some 800,000 distinct CDR3 sequences, with around 20% observed a single time. This clonotype appeared many times. The antigen is not known. The sequencing here drew on PBMCs from blood, taken 5 days after vaccination. The chain has TRBV6-6 and TRBJ1-1; 7 bases line up with TRBD1. The source of this sequence is a man over 45 who received an inactivated influenza vaccine. The CDR3 DNA follows: TGTGCCAGCACCTACCCAGGGGGTGGTGAAGCTTTCTTT. Residues: CASTYPGGGEAFF.